Listed here is a single T cell receptor (beta chain). The source of the sample is a study of response to subunit inactivated influenza vaccine. TCRdb itself ran the RT-PCR reads through MiXCR, one entry per CDR3 protein. Of about 540,000 distinct CDR3 sequences listed, 20% to 25% are singletons. Separately, the same data were catalogued under a study of T cells expressing NK-cell markers. As that report states: UMIs were included in TCR beta cDNA generated by 5'RACE template switching. One of eight sequenced donors was HCMV-seronegative; the other seven were seropositive. Sorting of alpha-beta TCR T cells alone was achieved in several experiments with an anti-gamma-delta TCR antibody. Of CD8+ T cells, about 1.0-8% belonged to dominant NKG2C+ clonotypes in roughly six donors. Leadership of the CD3+CD56-NKG2C+ fraction also belonged to these clonotypes in several donors.

Source: CD4+ T cells sorted from PBMCs, taken roughly 12 days after vaccination. This TCR was recovered from a man between 50 and 59 years old who received an inactivated influenza vaccine.

CDR3 in amino acids: CATSRAGGGLGEAFF. The CDR3, as DNA: TGTGCCACCAGCAGAGCAGGAGGGGGCTTAGGTGAAGCTTTCTTT. This chain connects TRBV15 to TRBJ1-1, with 7 bases matching TRBD1. V lost 1 base to trimming and J lost 7 bases; unmatched junction nucleotides: 9. Germline CDR1 LNHNV, CDR2 YYDKDF (reference sequence). The CDR3 totals 15 residues.